The T cell receptor (beta chain) under discussion was sequenced for a study of lymphopenia after photon versus proton radiotherapy. Profiling relied on immunoSEQ multiplex PCR, and the TCRdb table lists in-frame clones only, not all of them. Among 15,000 to 20,000 clones, 85% to 90% were seen once, and the ten largest hold 11%. Notes on the study in general: Larger post-nadir TCR diversity loss correlated inversely with survival in deceased patients. Relative stability marked proton patients; photon patients lost diversity and naive cells.

About this clone: Its antigen is as yet unknown.

Germline CDR1 is MGHDK and CDR2 is SYGVNS. V was trimmed by 2 bases and J by 4 bases, leaving 12 bases between them. The CDR3 length is 16 residues. This chain connects TRBV25-1 to TRBJ1-6, with D uncertain. The material sequenced was peripheral blood, taken from a patient treated with proton-based radiotherapy. The receptor was isolated from a man between 65 and 85 years old with pancreatic cancer. For the CDR3, the DNA is TGTGCCAGCAGTGAAGATGGCCGCTATTATAATTCACCCCTCCACTTT. Translating gives CASSEDGRYYNSPLHF.